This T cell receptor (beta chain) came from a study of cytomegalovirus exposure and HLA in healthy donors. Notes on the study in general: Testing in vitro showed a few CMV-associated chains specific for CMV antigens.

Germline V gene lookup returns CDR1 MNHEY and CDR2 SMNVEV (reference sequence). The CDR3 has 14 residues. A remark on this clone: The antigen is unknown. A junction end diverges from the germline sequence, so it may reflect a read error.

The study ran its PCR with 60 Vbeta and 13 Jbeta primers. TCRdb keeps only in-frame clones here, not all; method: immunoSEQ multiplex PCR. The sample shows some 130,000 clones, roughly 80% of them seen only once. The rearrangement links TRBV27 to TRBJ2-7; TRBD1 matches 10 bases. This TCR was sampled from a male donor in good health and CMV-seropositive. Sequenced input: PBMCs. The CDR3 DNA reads TGTGCCGGCAGTTTCGGGGACAGGGGCTACGAGCAGTACTTC. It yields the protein CAGSFGDRGYEQYF.